This passage covers 17 T cell receptor beta chains from one sample sequenced in a study of cytomegalovirus exposure and HLA in healthy donors. The PCR had 60 Vbeta and 13 Jbeta primers. TCRdb keeps only in-frame clones here, not all; method: immunoSEQ multiplex PCR. The top ten clones hold 0.9% to 1.2% of a sample with around 140,000 clones, about four fifths of them seen once. Sequences were obtained from PBMCs. These receptor sequences come from a male donor in good health and CMV-seronegative.

This clone came up a few times. The chain's CDR3 is CASSLGGTAYEQYF. CDR3 nucleotides: TGTGCCAGCAGCTTAGGAGGGACAGCCTACGAGCAGTACTTC. V is TRBV13 and J is TRBJ2-7; 7 bases align to TRBD1. Germline V lookup: CDR1 PRHDT, CDR2 FYEKMQ (reference sequence). Trimming cost V 0 bases and J 2 bases; bases outside gene matches: 1. This CDR3 has 14 amino acids.

The chain joins TRBV6-5 to TRBJ2-2; TRBD1 is a possible D gene (5 bases). V lost 8 bases and J lost 5, with 12 bases in between. The CDR3 has 13 residues. The germline CDR1 and CDR2 sequences are MNHEY and SVGAGI. For the CDR3, the DNA is TGTGCCAGCTCAGGGTCCCGAACCGGGGAGCTGTTTTTT. It specifies CASSGSRTGELFF.

The V gene is TRBV10-1, the J gene TRBJ1-4, with D possibly being TRBD1 (6 bases). V gave up 8 bases and J gave up 8 bases, with 18 bases separating them. The CDR3 is 14 amino acids. The germline V gene has CDR1 WNHNN and CDR2 SYGVQD (reference sequence). In DNA, the CDR3 is TGCGCCAGCCCGGAAGGGGGGGCGCAGGAAAAACTGTTTTTT. This gives the protein CASPEGGAQEKLFF.

This chain uses TRBV10-3 with TRBJ1-4; D might be TRBD1 (5 bases). Trimming left V 4 bases short and J 8 bases short, with 14 bases between. This CDR3 has 14 amino acids. Germline values: CDR1 ENHRY, CDR2 SYGVKD. CDR3 coding DNA: TGTGCCATCAGTGTCGGCAGGGATGGGGAAAAACTGTTTTTT. Translating gives CAISVGRDGEKLFF.

The rearrangement links TRBV7-9 to TRBJ1-4; D uncertain. In germline, CDR1 is SEHNR, CDR2 FQNEAQ (reference sequence). This CDR3 region has 15 residues. V was shortened by 4 bases and J by 7 bases, with 16 bases between the two germline ends. DNA of the CDR3: TGTGCCAGCAGCTCCCGCAGGAGGGCGGGTGAAAAACTGTTTTTT. Amino acids: CASSSRRRAGEKLFF.

This clone ranks as medium-sized. This chain joins TRBV6-4 and TRBJ2-1; 12 bases line up with TRBD2. V shed 5 bases, J shed 7 bases, and the junction held 6 bases outside the gene matches. The CDR3 is made up of 15 amino acids. Germline V gives CDR1 MRHNA, CDR2 SNTAGT. This chain's CDR3 is CASSPSGGASNEQFF. CDR3 sequence (DNA): TGTGCCAGCAGTCCTAGCGGGGGGGCTAGTAATGAGCAGTTCTTC.

This clone turned up a few times. The CDR3 region has the DNA TGTGCCAGCAGCTTTAGACAGGCAATGAACACTGAAGCTTTCTTT. Translated: CASSFRQAMNTEAFF. V and J are TRBV5-6 and TRBJ1-1; possible D gene TRBD1, 6 bases. The CDR3 sequence is 15 residues long. Looked up from germline, CDR1 is SGHDT and CDR2 is YYEEEE. Trimming shortened V by 2 bases and J by 0 bases, and 11 bases separated the two germline ends.

The chain joins TRBV9 to TRBJ2-7; D gene unclear. The V gene lost 0 bases and the J gene lost 4 bases, with 11 bases spanning the gap. The CDR3 covers 14 residues. Per the germline V gene, CDR1 is SGDLS and CDR2 is YYNGEE. The CDR3 nucleotides are TGTGCCAGCAGCGTAGGCGTCACGGGTTACGAGCAGTACTTC. Translated: CASSVGVTGYEQYF.

The V gene is TRBV6-6, the J gene TRBJ2-1, with D perhaps matching TRBD2 (7 bases). Trimming cost V 6 bases and J 10 bases, with 19 bases left between them. This CDR3 region has 14 residues. The V gene's germline CDR1 is MNHNY and CDR2 SVGAGI (reference sequence). The CDR3 loop reads CASRGGGGTQEQFF. The CDR3 nucleotides are TGTGCCAGCAGGGGAGGGGGGGGGACCCAGGAGCAGTTCTTC.

This clone occurred a few times. The chain recombines TRBV5-1 with TRBJ1-1, with D possibly being TRBD1 (5 bases). Germline V gene data show CDR1 as SGHRS and CDR2 as YFSETQ. V lost 7 bases and J 3 bases, leaving 13 bases between the germline ends. The CDR3 sequence is 13 residues long. The CDR3 protein is CASGTGADTEAFF. CDR3 DNA sequence: TGCGCCAGCGGGACGGGAGCTGACACTGAAGCTTTCTTT. Combining the CDR3 with reference TRBV5-1 and TRBJ1-1 gives the whole variable domain KAGVTQTPRYLIKTRGQQVTLSCSPISGHRSVSWYQQTPGQGLQFLFEYFSETQRNKGNFPGRFSGRQFSNSRSEMNVSTLELGDSALYLCASGTGADTEAFFGQGTRLTVV.

The chain couples TRBV7-8 to TRBJ2-5, with 11 bases lining up with TRBD2. The V and J ends lost 1 base and 4 bases, in that order; junction bases with no gene match: 11. From germline, CDR1 is SGHVS and CDR2 FQNEAQ. The CDR3 is 18 residues long. CDR3 protein: CASSLGLSGGDPPETQYF. The CDR3 DNA is TGTGCCAGCAGCTTAGGGCTTAGCGGGGGGGACCCCCCAGAGACCCAGTACTTC.

The rearrangement joins TRBV2 to TRBJ1-5; tentatively, D is TRBD1 (6 bases). V lost 7 bases and J lost 0, with 16 bases in between. Germline CDR1 and CDR2: SNHLY and FYNNEI. The length of the CDR3 is 16 residues. CDR3 sequence: CASTGQSRLSNQPQHF. CDR3 coding DNA: TGTGCCAGCACAGGACAGTCCCGACTTAGCAATCAGCCCCAGCATTTT.

The rearrangement uses TRBV2 and TRBJ1-4, with TRBD1 matching 7 bases. The CDR3 contains 14 residues. After removal of 3 bases from V and 6 bases from J, the junction contained 4 bases not matched to a gene. CDR1 is SNHLY, CDR2 FYNNEI, per germline. The CDR3 reads CASSERGHDEKLFF. The CDR3, as DNA: TGTGCCAGCAGTGAGAGGGGGCATGATGAAAAACTGTTTTTT.

The chain recombines TRBV29-1 with TRBJ1-1; D ambiguous. The ends were cut back, 6 bases at V and 4 bases at J, with 18 bases in the middle. Germline V lookup: CDR1 SQVTM, CDR2 ANQGSEA. This CDR3 is built from 14 residues. Here the CDR3 reads CSVAGREAVTEAFF. CDR3 bases: TGCAGCGTAGCCGGACGGGAGGCCGTCACTGAAGCTTTCTTT.

This chain connects TRBV10-1 to TRBJ2-7; weak D call: TRBD2 (6 bases). V shed 0 bases and J shed 5 bases, with 17 bases lying between them. Germline V lookup: CDR1 WNHNN, CDR2 SYGVQD (reference sequence). The CDR3 runs to 16 residues. CDR3 protein: CASSESTAGQDHEQYF. DNA of the CDR3: TGCGCCAGCAGTGAGTCGACTGCGGGGCAGGACCACGAGCAGTACTTC.

The chain combines TRBV19 with TRBJ1-1; weak D call: TRBD1 (6 bases). The CDR3 covers 17 residues. Germline CDR1 is LNHDA and CDR2 is SQIVND (reference sequence). V lost 5 bases and J lost 4, with 23 bases in between. The CDR3 spells CASSPYPLIQGTTEAFF. CDR3 sequence (DNA): TGTGCCAGTAGTCCTTATCCCCTCATACAGGGTACCACTGAAGCTTTCTTT.

The V call is TRBV5-6, the J call TRBJ1-5; D remains unclear. CDR3 size: 14 residues. Per germline, CDR1 SGHDT and CDR2 YYEEEE. Trimming removed 0 bases at V and 4 bases at J, with 8 bases between. The CDR3, as DNA: TGTGCCAGCAGCTTGGTGGGAGTAAATCAGCCCCAGCATTTT. This encodes CASSLVGVNQPQHF.